This TCR beta chain was sequenced for a study of shared clonotypes between healthy human individuals. Study as a whole: The study drew on a couple of women and a few men aged 18 to 49 as donors.

TCRdb's table, derived via immunoSEQ multiplex PCR, lists solely in-frame clones and lacks some. This sample carries approximately 1.5 million clones, roughly 98% of them seen once, and the ten largest clones take roughly 0.42%. J lost 14 bases, V lost 3 bases, and 11 bases had no gene match. This CDR3 region has 15 residues. Germline CDR1 reads KGHSH; CDR2 reads LQKENI. The sample taken for sequencing was naive CD4+ T cells sorted from blood. Subset defined: CD45RA+ positively selected. The J gene is TRBJ1-6, the V gene TRBV18; 9 bases align to TRBD1. This sequence originates from a man aged 30-40 years in good health. The CDR3 DNA follows: TGTGCCAGCTCACCCGTGCAGGGACAGGGTCTCACCCTCCACTTT. Amino acid sequence: CASSPVQGQGLTLHF.